A selection of T cell receptor beta chains follows, all from one sample in a study of persistence of HIV-infected CD4 T cells. Their antigen targets remain unknown. Method: immunoSEQ multiplex PCR; TCRdb's copy keeps in-frame clones and lacks some. The sample includes fewer than 30,000 clones, about four fifths seen only once; the top ten take roughly 4.8%. Material: CD4+ T cells sorted from PBMCs after 18-hour stimulation, obtained from a patient who received antiretroviral therapy. These receptors were taken from an adult man with HIV who was CMV-seropositive. Both conserved end residues are part of each CDR3. The order of the fields is D gene, V gene, J gene, clone size, CDR3 protein, CDR3 DNA. The D gene is left open where the match is weak. Clone size is shown for a subset of rows, as once, few, many or a class of expanded clone.

TRBD1	TRBV28	TRBJ2-5	-	CASRNAPDRGHQETQYF	TGTGCCAGCAGAAATGCCCCCGACAGGGGCCACCAAGAGACCCAGTACTTC
-	TRBV2	TRBJ2-7	-	CASSEVGRAYEQYF	TGTGCCAGCAGTGAAGTTGGCAGGGCCTACGAGCAGTACTTC
-	TRBV9	TRBJ2-2	few	CASSVTQTNTGELFF	TGTGCCAGCAGCGTAACGCAAACGAACACCGGGGAGCTGTTTTTT
-	TRBV6-4	TRBJ1-2	-	CASSEFPGIYGYTF	TGTGCCAGCAGTGAGTTCCCAGGGATCTATGGCTACACCTTC
-	TRBV27	TRBJ2-1	-	CASSLWGKANTNNEQFF	TGTGCCAGCAGTTTATGGGGAAAGGCAAACACAAACAATGAGCAGTTCTTC
-	TRBV7-9	TRBJ2-5	few	CASSLVQETQYF	TGTGCCAGCAGCTTAGTCCAAGAGACCCAGTACTTC
TRBD1	TRBV7-8	TRBJ1-1	-	CASRGQGDTEAFF	TGTGCCAGCAGGGGACAGGGGGACACTGAAGCTTTCTTT
-	TRBV2	TRBJ1-1	-	CASSSGRFGAFF	TGTGCCAGCAGTTCCGGTCGGTTTGGGGCTTTCTTT
-	TRBV7-3	TRBJ2-1	-	CASGTGLIRDEQFF	TGTGCCAGCGGCACAGGACTAATCAGGGATGAGCAGTTCTTC
TRBD1	TRBV5-1	TRBJ1-2	few	CASSLDRGNYGYTF	TGCGCCAGCAGCTTGGACAGGGGAAACTATGGCTACACCTTC
-	TRBV19	TRBJ1-5	-	CASSIRGRGSNQPQHF	TGTGCCAGTAGTATACGTGGGCGGGGTAGCAATCAGCCCCAGCATTTT
-	TRBV7-3	TRBJ1-1	-	CASSQEGGTEAFF	TGTGCCAGCAGCCAGGAGGGGGGAACGGAAGCTTTCTTT
-	TRBV21-1	TRBJ1-3	-	CASSKLQQGSGNTIYF	TGTGCCAGCAGCAAACTTCAACAGGGCTCGGGAAACACCATATATTTT
TRBD2	TRBV5-1	TRBJ2-1	-	CASSNGLADNEQFF	TGCGCCAGCAGCAATGGACTAGCGGACAATGAGCAGTTCTTC
-	TRBV18	TRBJ1-2	-	CASSSGPNYGYTF	TGTGCCAGCTCCTCGGGACCTAACTATGGCTACACCTTC
-	TRBV2	TRBJ2-3	once	CASSVGGRRAGTDTQYF	TGTGCCAGCAGTGTAGGGGGGCGAAGGGCCGGCACAGATACGCAGTATTTT
-	TRBV19	TRBJ2-1	-	CASSTGTSSYNEQFF	TGTGCCAGTAGTACAGGGACGAGCTCCTACAATGAGCAGTTCTTC
-	TRBV2	TRBJ1-5	-	CASRSRARSNQPQHF	TGTGCCAGCAGGTCCAGGGCCCGAAGCAATCAGCCCCAGCATTTT
-	TRBV18	TRBJ1-1	few	CASSQDVGSADTEAFF	TGTGCCAGCTCACAGGACGTAGGGAGTGCAGACACTGAAGCTTTCTTT
-	TRBV6-1	TRBJ1-2	-	CASSETGFGYTF	TGTGCCAGCAGTGAAACAGGGTTTGGCTACACCTTC
TRBD2	TRBV12-3/TRBV12-4	TRBJ2-3	-	CASSLGGADTQYF	TGTGCCAGCAGTCTGGGGGGGGCAGATACGCAGTATTTT
TRBD1	TRBV3-1/TRBV3-2	TRBJ1-2	-	CASSQRDRGHSGGYTF	TGTGCCAGCAGCCAAAGGGACAGGGGGCATTCTGGTGGCTACACCTTC
-	TRBV6-1	TRBJ2-1	-	CASSEGLYSYNEQFF	TGTGCCAGCAGTGAAGGGCTATACTCCTACAATGAGCAGTTCTTC
TRBD1	TRBV19	TRBJ2-7	-	CASRGDRTDYEQYF	TGTGCCAGTAGGGGGGACAGGACCGACTACGAGCAGTACTTC
TRBD2	TRBV14	TRBJ2-3	-	CASSRAGTRSTDTQYF	TGTGCCAGCAGCCGTGCCGGGACTAGGAGCACAGATACGCAGTATTTT
TRBD2	TRBV27	TRBJ2-3	-	CASSLSSGAGLGKDTQYF	TGTGCCAGCAGTTTATCCTCTGGAGCGGGACTAGGTAAAGATACGCAGTATTTT
TRBD1	TRBV5-1	TRBJ2-1	once	CASSLVPGQNNEQFF	TGCGCCAGCAGCCTAGTCCCGGGACAGAACAATGAGCAGTTCTTC
-	TRBV24-1	TRBJ2-2	-	CATSDFGGGQHTGELFF	TGTGCCACCAGTGATTTTGGGGGGGGACAACACACCGGGGAGCTGTTTTTT
TRBD1	TRBV18	TRBJ1-4	-	CASSPTGKTTNEKLFF	TGTGCCAGCTCACCGACAGGGAAGACAACTAATGAAAAACTGTTTTTT
-	TRBV3-1/TRBV3-2	TRBJ2-2	-	CASSQAGNTGELFF	TGTGCCAGCAGCCAAGCCGGGAACACCGGGGAGCTGTTTTTT
-	TRBV5-1	TRBJ1-5	-	CASSPDGGTGQPQHF	TGCGCCAGCAGCCCCGACGGGGGGACGGGGCAGCCCCAGCATTTT
TRBD1	TRBV18	TRBJ2-7	once	CASSPLSGQQEQYF	TGTGCCAGCTCACCCTTATCGGGACAGCAAGAGCAGTACTTC
-	TRBV2	TRBJ2-7	-	CANRQGSSYEQYF	TGTGCCAACCGCCAGGGTAGCTCCTACGAGCAGTACTTC